The 29 T cell receptor beta chains given below trace back to one sample, sequenced in a study of T cells in Graves' hyperthyroidism and ophthalmopathy. Amplified TCR beta CDR3 regions derived from RNA transcripts. When the TCR CDR3 underwent first-round RT-PCR, the HTBI primer set was used. A single record per CDR3 protein comes from TCRdb applying MiXCR to the multiplex PCR reads. In the table there are roughly 710,000 distinct CDR3 sequences, over 35% of which are singletons. Material: blood. The receptors shown here come from a woman in her forties with Graves' hyperthyroidism.

This clonotype was observed a handful of times. This chain uses TRBV12-3 or TRBV12-4 with TRBJ2-7, with 7 bases fitting TRBD2. This CDR3 is built from 16 residues. Unmatched junction bases numbered 10, after V lost 5 bases and J lost 0 bases. The CDR3 region has the DNA TGTGCCAGCAGTGACGCTACTAGCGCCCTCTCCTACGAGCAGTACTTC. Translation gives CASSDATSALSYEQYF.

The genes are TRBV6-5 and TRBJ1-1, with a tentative D call TRBD1 (5 bases). The CDR3 spans 14 residues. Trimming cost V 4 bases and J 1 base, with 10 bases left between them. Germline CDR1 reads MNHEY; CDR2 reads SVGAGI. The CDR3: CASSSETENTEAFF. CDR3 sequence (DNA): TGTGCCAGCAGTTCTGAGACAGAGAACACTGAAGCTTTCTTT.

This chain uses TRBV7-2 with TRBJ1-6, with 9 positions matching TRBD1. This CDR3 is built from 15 residues. The V gene's germline CDR1 is SGHTA and CDR2 FQGNSA. After removal of 4 bases from V and 10 bases from J, the junction contained 8 bases not matched to a gene. In DNA, the CDR3 is TGTGCCAGCAGCTACCGGGGACAGGGTATCTCACCCCTCCACTTT. It specifies CASSYRGQGISPLHF.

The chain's CDR3 is CASSSWTSVTEAFF. The CDR3 DNA sequence: TGTGCCAGCAGTTCCTGGACCTCGGTCACTGAAGCTTTCTTT. The V and J genes are TRBV6-5 and TRBJ1-1; D is uncertain. This CDR3 spans 14 amino acids. Germline V CDR1 and CDR2: MNHEY, SVGAGI. V was cut by 4 bases and J by 4 bases, with 13 bases left in between.

This chain links TRBV4-1 with TRBJ2-7; 8 nucleotides agree with TRBD1. From germline, CDR1 is MGHRA and CDR2 YSYEKL. The CDR3 loop spans 19 amino acids. With 2 bases clipped from V and 3 bases from J, the junction kept 18 bases outside the gene matches. The chain's CDR3 is CASSQRPADRELNIYEQYF. The CDR3 DNA sequence: TGCGCCAGCAGCCAACGGCCAGCGGACAGGGAATTAAACATCTACGAGCAGTACTTC.

This clonotype was seen ten or more times. J is TRBJ1-1 and V is TRBV10-3; D uncertain. The V gene lost 6 bases and the J gene lost 6 bases, with 8 bases spanning the gap. The CDR3 contains 11 residues. Germline V CDR1 and CDR2: ENHRY, SYGVKD. The CDR3, as DNA: TGTGCCATCAGATCAAGGGCTGAAGCTTTCTTT. It yields the protein CAIRSRAEAFF.

This clonotype was seen many times. The genes are TRBV7-9 and TRBJ2-7; 10 bases line up with TRBD1. The CDR3 is 15 amino acids. CDR1 is SEHNR and CDR2 is FQNEAQ in the germline V gene (reference sequence). J was trimmed by 0 bases and V by 5 bases; bases with no gene match: 4. The CDR3 reads CASSGQGESSYEQYF. DNA for the CDR3: TGTGCCAGCAGCGGACAGGGGGAGAGCTCCTACGAGCAGTACTTC.

The chain carries TRBV24-1 and TRBJ1-2; 7 nucleotides align to TRBD1. The trim removed 4 bases at V and 7 bases at J, leaving 5 bases unmatched. The length of the CDR3 is 13 residues. CDR1 is KGHDR and CDR2 is SFDVKD in the germline V gene. The CDR3: CATSETGIGGYTF. CDR3 nucleotides: TGTGCCACCAGTGAGACAGGGATTGGTGGCTACACCTTC.

The chain couples TRBV7-2 to TRBJ1-1; D remains ambiguous. V lost 1 base to trimming and J lost 12 bases, with 15 bases between them. Germline CDR1 and CDR2: SGHTA and FQGNSA. There are 13 residues in the CDR3. For the CDR3, the DNA is TGTGCCAGCAGCTTAGAGATCAGCTCGGAAACTTTCTTT. Translated, it gives CASSLEISSETFF.

V and J are TRBV20-1 and TRBJ2-7; 9 positions match TRBD2. Germline V gene sequence: CDR1 DFQATT, CDR2 SNEGSKA (reference sequence). V was pared by 6 bases and J by 3 bases, with 6 bases of the junction left unmatched. This CDR3 has 13 residues. In DNA form, the CDR3 reads TGCAGTGCCAACGAGCGGGGGGACTACGAGCAGTACTTC. Protein sequence: CSANERGDYEQYF.

A few counts support this clonotype. V usage is TRBV29-1 and J usage is TRBJ2-7; D remains unclear. Germline assignment: CDR1 SQVTM and CDR2 ANQGSEA. V lost 6 bases, J lost 0 bases, and 9 bases lay in between. The CDR3 consists of 12 residues. The CDR3 region has the DNA TGCAGCGTCCAAAGGGACTCCTACGAGCAGTACTTC. The encoded protein is CSVQRDSYEQYF.

This clonotype was picked up a small number of times. V is TRBV5-6 and J is TRBJ2-2; TRBD2 aligns across 10 bases. In germline, CDR1 is SGHDT, CDR2 YYEEEE. Trimming at V came to 3 bases and at J to 3 bases, leaving 2 bases not matched to a gene. The CDR3 runs to 15 residues. CDR3 residues: CASSSSGRDTGELFF. The CDR3, as DNA: TGTGCCAGCAGCTCCAGCGGGAGGGACACCGGGGAGCTGTTTTTT.

This clonotype was detected many times. The chain is built from TRBV10-2 and TRBJ1-6; D ambiguous. Germline CDR1 WSHSY, CDR2 SAAADI. Trimming cost V 4 bases and J 0 bases, with 10 bases left between them. The CDR3 length is 16 residues. CDR3 in amino acids: CASSGMVSSYNSPLHF. The CDR3 coding sequence is TGCGCCAGCAGTGGTATGGTCAGCTCCTATAATTCACCCCTCCACTTT.

This clonotype has more than one count but fewer than ten. The CDR3 spells CASSFLEAATEAFF. The CDR3 region has the DNA TGTGCCAGCAGTTTTTTGGAGGCAGCCACTGAAGCTTTCTTT. This chain uses TRBV12-3 or TRBV12-4 with TRBJ1-1, with D unresolved. V was pared by 3 bases and J by 4 bases, with 12 bases between. This CDR3 contains 14 residues.

The V gene is TRBV29-1, the J gene TRBJ1-2, with D possibly matching TRBD1 (5 bases). This CDR3 spans 14 amino acids. V dropped 4 bases and J dropped 3 bases, with 15 bases sitting between them. From germline, CDR1 is SQVTM and CDR2 ANQGSEA. The CDR3 sequence: CSVASQQGDYGYTF. CDR3 nucleotides: TGCAGCGTTGCAAGCCAGCAGGGCGACTATGGCTACACCTTC.

This clonotype came up many times. The V gene is TRBV7-9, the J gene TRBJ2-7, with 9 bases that match TRBD2. The ends lost 3 bases at V and 5 bases at J; junction bases unmatched: 8. The CDR3 contains 15 residues. Per the germline V gene, CDR1 is SEHNR and CDR2 is FQNEAQ (reference sequence). CDR3: CASSFLSSGKDEQYF. Written as DNA, the CDR3 is TGTGCCAGCAGCTTCCTCTCTAGCGGGAAGGACGAGCAGTACTTC.

This chain uses TRBV29-1 with TRBJ1-2; no clear D gene. Germline CDR1 reads SQVTM; CDR2 reads ANQGSEA. V lost 8 bases to trimming and J lost 4 bases, with 11 bases between them. The CDR3 covers 11 residues. CDR3 residues: CSLDASYGYTF. CDR3 bases: TGCAGCTTAGACGCAAGCTATGGCTACACCTTC.

The table lists this clonotype with many counts. The rearrangement links TRBV5-1 to TRBJ2-2, with D unclear. The V end lost 4 bases, the J end lost 6 bases, and 16 bases lay between the germline ends. Per germline, CDR1 SGHRS and CDR2 YFSETQ. The CDR3 has 15 residues. The CDR3 reads CASSPAPSESGELFF. CDR3 bases: TGCGCCAGCAGCCCGGCCCCCAGCGAGTCCGGGGAGCTGTTTTTT.

This clonotype was counted many times. The gene calls are TRBV12-3 or TRBV12-4 and TRBJ1-6; 8 bases agree with TRBD1. Trimming took 6 bases from V and 8 from J; bases not matched to a gene: 3. This CDR3 contains 13 residues. The CDR3 bases are TGTGCCAGCAGCTTGACAGGGGATTCACCCCTCCACTTT. This encodes CASSLTGDSPLHF.

This clonotype showed up just a few times. The V and J genes are TRBV24-1 and TRBJ2-1, with D maybe TRBD1 (5 bases). Germline V gene sequence: CDR1 KGHDR, CDR2 SFDVKD. The CDR3 is made up of 14 amino acids. Trimming stripped 4 bases from V and 3 bases from J, with 9 bases between. This CDR3 reads CATSDLTVYNEQFF. CDR3 in DNA: TGTGCCACCAGTGACTTGACAGTCTACAATGAGCAGTTCTTC.

The chain is built from TRBV7-2 and TRBJ1-1; D remains unclear. Germline V CDR1 and CDR2: SGHTA, FQGNSA. The CDR3 is 17 residues long. Trimming shortened V by 6 bases and J by 4 bases, and 24 bases separated the two germline ends. CDR3 sequence reads: CASSETALRRRFTEAFF. The CDR3, as DNA: TGTGCCAGCAGTGAAACGGCCCTTCGACGGCGGTTCACTGAAGCTTTCTTT.

This clonotype was found many times. As DNA, the CDR3 is TGTGCCAGCAGCCCCGCAGGGGCTTTCCGGGGCTACACCTTC. Translated, it gives CASSPAGAFRGYTF. V usage is TRBV7-2 and J usage is TRBJ1-2; D possibly corresponds to TRBD1 (6 bases). V was clipped by 5 bases and J by 8 bases, with 18 bases between them. The CDR3 is 14 amino acids. Germline lookup yields CDR1 SGHTA and CDR2 FQGNSA.

In this sample, this clonotype turned up many times. The gene calls are TRBV2 and TRBJ2-2; weak D call: TRBD1 (6 bases). This CDR3 comprises 14 residues. V shed 7 bases and J shed 5 bases, with 14 bases lying between them. In germline, CDR1 is SNHLY, CDR2 FYNNEI. CDR3 sequence: CASIATGKTGELFF. The CDR3 coding sequence is TGTGCCAGCATTGCGACAGGCAAGACCGGGGAGCTGTTTTTT. The full variable domain, its missing parts supplied by reference TRBV2 and TRBJ2-2, is EPEVTQTPSHQVTQMGQEVILRCVPISNHLYFYWYRQILGQKVEFLVSFYNNEISEKSEIFDDQFSVERPDGSNFTLKIRSTKLEDSAMYFCASIATGKTGELFFGEGSRLTVL.

This clonotype was seen ten or more times. The chain is built from TRBV20-1 and TRBJ2-5; D is unclear. The CDR3 spans 13 residues. Germline V gives CDR1 DFQATT, CDR2 SNEGSKA (reference sequence). Trimming left V 0 bases short and J 2 bases short, with 7 bases between. The CDR3, as DNA: TGCAGTGCTAGAGACGGCCTACAAGAGACCCAGTACTTC. This encodes CSARDGLQETQYF.

A few counts support this clonotype. The rearrangement links TRBV6-5 to TRBJ1-2, with 8 bases aligning to TRBD1. The CDR3 contains 14 residues. Germline V gene lookup returns CDR1 MNHEY and CDR2 SVGAGI. Trimming cost V 2 bases and J 6 bases; bases outside gene matches: 5. CDR3 DNA: TGTGCCAGCAGTTACCGGACAGGGATGGATGGCTACACCTTC. Its translation is CASSYRTGMDGYTF.

This chain connects TRBV15 to TRBJ1-2; no reliable D call. V dropped 5 bases and J dropped 4 bases, with 8 bases sitting between them. There are 12 residues in the CDR3. The germline gives CDR1 LNHNV, CDR2 YYDKDF (reference sequence). In nucleotides, the CDR3 is TGTGCCACCAGCTCGGGGTCCTATGGCTACACCTTC. Translation gives CATSSGSYGYTF.

There are many counts of this clonotype. The chain recombines TRBV6-6 with TRBJ1-2; D is unclear. CDR3 size: 11 residues. V was shortened by 2 bases and J by 6 bases, with 4 bases between the two germline ends. Germline V gene data show CDR1 as MNHNY and CDR2 as SVGAGI (reference sequence). Here the CDR3 DNA reads TGTGCCAGCAGTTACGAAGATGGCTACACCTTC. This sequence encodes CASSYEDGYTF.

This clonotype was counted at least ten times. The chain has TRBV10-2 and TRBJ1-2; D gene unclear. Germline assignment: CDR1 WSHSY and CDR2 SAAADI. With 3 bases removed from V and 0 bases from J, the gap between germline ends came to 11 bases. The CDR3 loop spans 15 amino acids. The CDR3 protein is CASSDVVIANYGYTF. CDR3 nucleotide sequence: TGCGCCAGCAGTGATGTTGTGATTGCTAACTATGGCTACACCTTC.

This sequence joins TRBV11-2 and TRBJ1-6, with D uncertain. The germline CDR1 and CDR2 sequences are SGHAT and FQNNGV. The CDR3 is 16 residues long. Trimming stripped 5 bases from V and 0 bases from J, with 11 bases between. CDR3 nucleotides: TGTGCCAGCAGCGGGGATTATCACTCCTATAATTCACCCCTCCACTTT. Its translation is CASSGDYHSYNSPLHF.